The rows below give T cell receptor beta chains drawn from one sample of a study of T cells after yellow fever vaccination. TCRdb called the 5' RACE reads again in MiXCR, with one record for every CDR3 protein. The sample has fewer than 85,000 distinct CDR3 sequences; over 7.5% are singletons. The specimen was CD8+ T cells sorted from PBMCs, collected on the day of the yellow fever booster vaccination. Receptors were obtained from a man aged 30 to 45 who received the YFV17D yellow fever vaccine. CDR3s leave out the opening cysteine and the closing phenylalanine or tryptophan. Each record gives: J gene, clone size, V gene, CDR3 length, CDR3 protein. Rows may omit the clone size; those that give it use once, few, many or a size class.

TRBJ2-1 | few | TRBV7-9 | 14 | ASSLVTGGADLEQF
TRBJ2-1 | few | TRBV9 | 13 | ASSVGSGKFHEQF
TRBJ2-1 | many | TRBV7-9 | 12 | ASSPGLAAFEQF
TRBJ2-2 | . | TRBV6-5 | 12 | ASSYDRDTGELF
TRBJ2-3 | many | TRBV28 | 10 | ARGRCTDTQY
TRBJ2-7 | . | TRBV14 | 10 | ASSQGSEEQY
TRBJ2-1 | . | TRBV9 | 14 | ASSVKVAGANNEQF
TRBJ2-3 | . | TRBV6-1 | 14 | ASRERLAGNTDTQY
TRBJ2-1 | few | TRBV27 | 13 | ASSLGLAAFSEQF
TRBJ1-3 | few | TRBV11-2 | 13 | ASSLADREIDTIY
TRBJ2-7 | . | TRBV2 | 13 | AIRPFGDITYEQY
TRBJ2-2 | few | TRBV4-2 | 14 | ASSQDPDSHTGELF
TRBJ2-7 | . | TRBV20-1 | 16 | SARDWELAGSLAYEQY
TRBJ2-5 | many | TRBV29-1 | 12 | SVEFTGNQETQY
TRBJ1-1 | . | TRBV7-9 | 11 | ASSSGTDTEAF
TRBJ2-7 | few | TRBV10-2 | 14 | ASSEPRRVSSYEQY
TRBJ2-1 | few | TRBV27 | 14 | ASAYTLAGLYNEQF